The 20 T cell receptor beta chains presented below share a single source sample, sequenced in a study of vaccination effects on CD4 cells after COVID-19. Their recognized antigens are unknown. Antigen-specific CD4+ T cells were expanded (with viral peptide pools) by the ViraFEST assay ahead of sequencing. When around nine days of culture had elapsed, CD4+ T cells were isolated. Of the BNT162b2 and mRNA-1273 vaccines, participants received two doses of one or the other. Assay: immunoSEQ multiplex PCR; the TCRdb copy retains only in-frame clones and omits some. The profile covers 20,000 to 25,000 clones, with roughly 76% appearing a single time and about 9.1% taken by the ten largest. The sequenced sample was CD4+ T cells from PBMCs cultured with HCoV-229E spike peptides, obtained after COVID-19 vaccination. The receptors originated from a human donor who received a COVID-19 vaccine.

The V call is TRBV6-5, the J call TRBJ1-1; D gene unclear. V was shortened by 3 bases and J by 0 bases, with 8 bases between the two germline ends. Germline CDR1 and CDR2: MNHEY and SVGAGI. The CDR3 extends over 14 amino acids. The CDR3 reads CASSYEDLNTEAFF. In nucleotides, the CDR3 is TGTGCCAGCAGTTATGAGGATCTGAACACTGAAGCTTTCTTT.

V and J are TRBV11-2 and TRBJ2-2; 8 bases are shared with TRBD1. J lost 0 bases, V lost 5 bases, and 2 bases had no gene match. Per germline, CDR1 SGHAT and CDR2 FQNNGV. This CDR3 comprises 15 residues. This CDR3 is CASSNRGTNTGELFF. The DNA of the CDR3 is TGTGCCAGCAGCAACAGGGGGACGAACACCGGGGAGCTGTTTTTT.

V gene TRBV19 combines with J gene TRBJ2-7; 7 nucleotides align to TRBD1. Per the germline V gene, CDR1 is LNHDA and CDR2 is SQIVND (reference sequence). The J segment lost 2 bases and the V segment lost 9 bases, leaving 13 bases of the junction unmatched. CDR3 length equals 15 residues. The CDR3 region is CASRQGASPAYEQYF. For the CDR3, the DNA is TGTGCCAGCCGACAGGGAGCCTCCCCTGCCTACGAGCAGTACTTC.

This chain connects TRBV7-9 to TRBJ1-2, with D uncertain. This CDR3 spans 13 amino acids. The germline V gene has CDR1 SEHNR and CDR2 FQNEAQ (reference sequence). Between the trimmed V and J ends, which lost 10 bases and 4 bases, there was a span of 16 bases. CDR3 loop: CATTTSGVYGYTF. The CDR3 nucleotides read TGTGCCACCACTACATCGGGAGTCTATGGCTACACCTTC.

The chain employs TRBV6-5 and TRBJ1-1, with a weak D call TRBD1 (6 bases). CDR3 length: 14 amino acids. Trimming left V 6 bases short and J 5 bases short, with 16 bases between. Germline assignment: CDR1 MNHEY and CDR2 SVGAGI. The CDR3 spells CASSAEGVGTEAFF. The DNA of the CDR3 is TGTGCCAGCAGCGCCGAGGGGGTGGGGACTGAAGCTTTCTTT.

This clone was seen a few times. The chain carries TRBV2 and TRBJ2-2, with TRBD2 as a possible D gene (6 bases). V shed 6 bases and J shed 1 base, with 15 bases lying between them. Germline V gene sequence: CDR1 SNHLY, CDR2 FYNNEI. This CDR3 region has 16 residues. Here the CDR3 reads CASSGGEGLNTGELFF. CDR3 in DNA: TGTGCCAGCAGCGGAGGAGAGGGACTGAACACCGGGGAGCTGTTTTTT.

The CDR3 nucleotides are TGTGCCAGCAGTGAAGTCGGCGGAGTCTACAATGAGCAGTTCTTC. Translation gives CASSEVGGVYNEQFF. The chain is built from TRBV6-1 and TRBJ2-1, with D hard to call. V dropped 1 base and J dropped 3 bases, with 10 bases sitting between them. The CDR3 loop spans 15 amino acids. CDR1 is MNHNS, CDR2 SASEGT, per germline.

The chain employs TRBV7-9 and TRBJ1-6; 7 bases agree with TRBD1. V lost 7 bases to trimming and J lost 5 bases; unmatched junction nucleotides: 5. Germline CDR1 reads SEHNR; CDR2 reads FQNEAQ (reference sequence). This CDR3 contains 14 residues. CDR3 amino acids: CASNTGTDNSPLHF. The CDR3 coding sequence is TGTGCCAGCAACACGGGGACAGATAATTCACCCCTCCACTTT.

The chain recombines TRBV5-1 with TRBJ2-3; 9 bases fit TRBD1. The CDR3 covers 13 residues. Germline lookup yields CDR1 SGHRS and CDR2 YFSETQ. V lost 7 bases to trimming and J lost 4 bases; unmatched junction nucleotides: 4. For the CDR3, the DNA is TGCGCCAGCCACAGGGGGCGGGCAGATACGCAGTATTTT. Translating it yields CASHRGRADTQYF.

The V gene is TRBV3-1 (or the pseudogene TRBV3-2), the J gene TRBJ2-3, with D hard to call. Looked up from germline, CDR1 is LGHDT and CDR2 is YNNKEL (reference sequence). This CDR3 region has 15 residues. V lost 5 bases and J lost 5, with 17 bases in between. The CDR3 reads CASSSVRPMQDTQYF. CDR3 DNA sequence: TGTGCCAGCAGCTCCGTCCGTCCCATGCAAGATACGCAGTATTTT.

The V call is TRBV5-4, the J call TRBJ2-2, with 7 bases matching TRBD1. Germline assignment: CDR1 SGHNT and CDR2 YYREEE (reference sequence). This CDR3 contains 13 residues. Trimming took 2 bases from V and 5 from J; bases not matched to a gene: 0. This chain's CDR3 is CASSLQGTGELFF. CDR3 coding DNA: TGTGCCAGCAGCTTACAGGGGACCGGGGAGCTGTTTTTT.

The rearrangement joins TRBV5-5 to TRBJ2-6; D gene uncertain. Germline loops: CDR1 SGHKS, CDR2 YYEKEE (reference sequence). CDR3 length equals 15 residues. Trimming left V 5 bases short and J 0 bases short, with 9 bases between. CDR3 in amino acids: CASRNYFSGANVLTF. CDR3 DNA: TGTGCCAGCAGAAATTACTTCTCTGGGGCCAACGTCCTGACTTTC.

This clone occurred once. The V gene is TRBV11-3, the J gene TRBJ2-3, with D perhaps matching TRBD2 (6 bases). The ends were cut back, 1 base at V and 0 bases at J, with 14 bases in the middle. The CDR3 contains 17 residues. The V gene's germline CDR1 is SGHNT and CDR2 YENEEA. The CDR3 nucleotides are TGTGCCAGCAGCTTAGGACTCTCCAGCGGGAGCACAGATACGCAGTATTTT. Its translation: CASSLGLSSGSTDTQYF. The full variable domain, its missing parts supplied by reference TRBV11-3 and TRBJ2-3, is EAGVVQSPRYKIIEKKQPVAFWCNPISGHNTLYWYLQNLGQGPELLIRYENEEAVDDSQLPKDRFSAERLKGVDSTLKIQPAELGDSAVYLCASSLGLSSGSTDTQYFGPGTRLTVL.

The chain employs TRBV6-5 and TRBJ1-5; 11 bases match TRBD1. CDR1 is MNHEY, CDR2 SVGAGI, per germline. The length of the CDR3 is 15 residues. Trimming took 4 bases from V and 2 from J; bases not matched to a gene: 1. CDR3 in amino acids: CASSSGQGGNQPQHF. Written as DNA, the CDR3 is TGTGCCAGCAGTTCGGGACAGGGGGGCAATCAGCCCCAGCATTTT.

The chain combines TRBV6-6 with TRBJ2-1, with D unclear. Germline CDR1 reads MNHNY; CDR2 reads SVGAGI (reference sequence). The CDR3 spans 11 residues. Trimming pared 7 bases from V and 5 bases from J, leaving 6 bases between. This CDR3 is CASTLDNEQFF. CDR3 nucleotides: TGTGCCAGCACCTTAGACAATGAGCAGTTCTTC.

The chain links TRBV30 to TRBJ1-6; a weak D match, TRBD1 (6 bases). CDR3 length: 16 residues. V lost 3 bases to trimming and J lost 3 bases, with 15 bases between them. Germline V lookup: CDR1 GTSNPN, CDR2 SVGIG (reference sequence). CDR3 loop: CAWRLTGWGYNSPLHF. As DNA, the CDR3 is TGTGCCTGGAGATTAACAGGGTGGGGCTATAATTCACCCCTCCACTTT.

This chain connects TRBV3-1 (or the pseudogene TRBV3-2) to TRBJ2-7; D remains unclear. Trimming removed 5 bases from V and 3 bases from J, with 11 bases in between. This CDR3 has 13 amino acids. CDR1 and CDR2 from the germline V gene are LGHDT and YNNKEL (reference sequence). The CDR3 here is CASSLKGIYEQYF. The CDR3 nucleotides read TGTGCCAGCAGCTTAAAAGGAATCTACGAGCAGTACTTC.

This clone has just one count. The genes are TRBV18 and TRBJ2-7; TRBD1 matches at 7 bases. CDR3 size: 16 residues. Germline CDR1 reads KGHSH; CDR2 reads LQKENI. V lost 4 bases to trimming and J lost 1 base; unmatched junction nucleotides: 10. The CDR3 is CASSRYVSGGSYEQYF. As DNA, the CDR3 is TGTGCCAGCTCACGCTACGTCTCAGGGGGTTCCTACGAGCAGTACTTC.

The chain links TRBV29-1 to TRBJ1-2; D is possibly TRBD1 (6 bases). V was trimmed by 0 bases and J by 8 bases, leaving 19 bases between them. The CDR3 loop spans 15 amino acids. The germline V gene encodes CDR1 SQVTM and CDR2 ANQGSEA. In nucleotides, the CDR3 is TGCAGCGTTGAAGATCAAGGGGGGTACGAAGAGGGCTACACCTTC. This sequence encodes CSVEDQGGYEEGYTF.

This clone was observed a few times. The CDR3 loop reads CASSQEGRVREKLFF. The CDR3 DNA is TGTGCCAGCAGCCAAGAAGGCAGGGTACGGGAAAAACTGTTTTTT. The genes are TRBV14 and TRBJ1-4; the D gene is possibly TRBD1 (5 bases). Trimming shortened V by 0 bases and J by 8 bases, and 13 bases separated the two germline ends. The CDR3 extends over 15 amino acids. The germline V gene has CDR1 SGHDN and CDR2 FVKESK.